This note documents a single TCR beta chain sequence. The junction shows a germline mismatch at one end, possibly a read error. Each CDR3 protein is one row after TCRdb ran MiXCR on the RT-PCR reads. The sample has about 5,000 distinct CDR3 sequences, less than 75% seen once; the top ten hold around 1.7%. The data stem from a study of yellow fever vaccine responses in identical twins. This CDR3 is 14 amino acids long. From germline, CDR1 is SGHDT and CDR2 YYEEEE. The receptor was isolated from a young woman who received the yellow fever vaccine. The chain combines TRBV5-6 with TRBJ2-3; 8 nucleotides match TRBD2. This specimen was T cells from blood (PBMCs), unsorted or a sorted subset (not recorded which), taken before or after yellow fever vaccination (not recorded which). CDR3 protein: CASSYRTSKDTQYF. The CDR3 DNA reads TGTGCCAGCAGCTACCGGACTAGCAAAGATACGCAGTATTTT.